This is a list of T cell receptor beta chains from one sample in a study of beta chain features in type 1 diabetes. TCRdb's copy holds only in-frame clones and misses some; the assay was immunoSEQ multiplex PCR. The table has hundreds of thousands of clones, around 68% seen once. The sample taken for sequencing was naive CD4+ T cells from blood. Source of these receptors: a man aged 25 to 40 in good health. CDR3s include the opening cysteine and the closing phenylalanine or tryptophan.

CDR3aa	len	v_gene
CASSLTTPSYNEQFF	15	TRBV5-1
CAWSVGLAGNEQFF	14	TRBV30
CASSPREESPLHF	13	TRBV4-3
CAWHPGQGARGNTIYF	16	TRBV30
CASSIGTSGSREQFF	15	TRBV5-1
CASSQVSGLRSYNEQFF	17	TRBV4-1
CATSGLAKNIQYF	13	TRBV11-2
CAWSSLGTEAFF	12	TRBV30
CAWSRGQLLYEQYF	14	TRBV30
CASSLEGDTQYF	12	TRBV7-9
CASSLAQVFF	10	TRBV7-9
CASSQDGTSSDEQFF	15	TRBV4-3
CASTPSGGAFNEQFF	15	TRBV13
CSVEVPPSRRQTQYF	15	TRBV29-1
CSADGETTSGIGTQYF	16	TRBV29-1
CSVQEHSNQPQHF	13	TRBV29-1
CASSSLRTDYEQYF	14	TRBV5-1
CASRPLAGNRETQYF	15	TRBV11-2
CAWSVRGAGELFF	13	TRBV30
CSVVGRFQETQYF	13	TRBV29-1
CASSHDRSGNTIYF	14	TRBV4-3
CASSSPEGAYEQYF	14	TRBV23-1
CSARRTDTQYF	11	TRBV20-1
CASSPTDRGYTF	12	TRBV9
CASRGLAANEQFF	13	TRBV5-4
CASSPEGAYEQYF	13	TRBV18
CASSASGGWGKETQYF	16	TRBV9
CRAGGAYEQYF	11	TRBV20-1
CSVEGREAGLYNEQFF	16	TRBV29-1
CASSQVAPGGGAVDEQFF	18	TRBV4-1
CASSHSGKGETQYF	14	TRBV4-3
CASSLGMNTEAFF	13	TRBV5-6
CASSLAVSADTQYF	14	TRBV5-1
CASSFAGANEKLFF	14	TRBV28
CASSLVGADTQYF	13	TRBV13
CASSLERIHTDTQYF	15	TRBV5-1
CATRSASGANVLTF	14	TRBV15
CASTLTGQGNYEQYF	15	TRBV11-2
CATSIPQGGEQYF	13	TRBV15
CASSLVGTSPYNEQFF	16	TRBV5-4
CASSQEKAAGEKLFF	15	TRBV4-2
CASSLGSSMNTEAFF	15	TRBV7-9
CASSQVPGGPAGELFF	16	TRBV4-3
CSARGYNEQFF	11	TRBV20-1
CASSVGGAYQETQYF	15	TRBV2